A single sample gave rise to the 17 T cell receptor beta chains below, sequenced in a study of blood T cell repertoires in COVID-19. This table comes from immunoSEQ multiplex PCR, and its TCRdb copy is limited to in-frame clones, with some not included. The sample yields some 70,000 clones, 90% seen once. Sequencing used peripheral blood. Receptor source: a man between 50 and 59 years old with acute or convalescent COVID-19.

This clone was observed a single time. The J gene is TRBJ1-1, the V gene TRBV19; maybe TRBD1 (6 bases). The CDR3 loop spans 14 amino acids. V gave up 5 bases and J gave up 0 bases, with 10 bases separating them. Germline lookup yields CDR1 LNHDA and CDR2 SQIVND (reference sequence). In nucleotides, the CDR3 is TGTGCCAGTAGTCCAGGACAGTTGAACACTGAAGCTTTCTTT. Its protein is CASSPGQLNTEAFF.

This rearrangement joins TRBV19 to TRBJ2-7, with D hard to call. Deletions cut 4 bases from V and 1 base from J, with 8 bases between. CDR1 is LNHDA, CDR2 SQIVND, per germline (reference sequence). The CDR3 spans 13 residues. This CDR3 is CASSKAGSYEQYF. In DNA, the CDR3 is TGTGCCAGTAGTAAGGCCGGGTCCTACGAGCAGTACTTC.

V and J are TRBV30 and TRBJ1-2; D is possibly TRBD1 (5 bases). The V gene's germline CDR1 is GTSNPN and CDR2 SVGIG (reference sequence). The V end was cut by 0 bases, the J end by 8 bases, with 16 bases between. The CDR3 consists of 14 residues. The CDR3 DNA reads TGTGCCTGGAGTGTACTTCGAGGGGCGGGAGGCTACACCTTC. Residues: CAWSVLRGAGGYTF. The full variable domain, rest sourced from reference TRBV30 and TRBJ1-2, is SQTIHQWPATLVQPVGSPLSLECTVEGTSNPNLYWYRQAAGRGLQLLFYSVGIGQISSEVPQNLSASRPQDRQFILSSKKLLLSDSGFYLCAWSVLRGAGGYTFGSGTRLTVV.

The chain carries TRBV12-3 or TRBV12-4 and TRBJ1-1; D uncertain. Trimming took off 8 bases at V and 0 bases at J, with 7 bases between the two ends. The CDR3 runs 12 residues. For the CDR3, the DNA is TGTGCCAGCTGCAACATGAACACTGAAGCTTTCTTT. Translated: CASCNMNTEAFF.

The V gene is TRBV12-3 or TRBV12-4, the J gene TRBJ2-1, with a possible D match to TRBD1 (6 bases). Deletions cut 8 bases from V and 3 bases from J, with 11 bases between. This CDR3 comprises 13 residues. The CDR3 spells CASLDRIYNEQFF. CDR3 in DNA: TGTGCCAGCCTCGACAGGATCTACAATGAGCAGTTCTTC.

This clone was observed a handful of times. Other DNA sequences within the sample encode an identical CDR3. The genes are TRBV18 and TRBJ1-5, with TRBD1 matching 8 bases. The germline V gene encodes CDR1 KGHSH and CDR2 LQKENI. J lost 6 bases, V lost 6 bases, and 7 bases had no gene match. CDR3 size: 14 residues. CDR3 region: CASSPTGAVQPQHF. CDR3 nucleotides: TGTGCCAGCTCCCCGACAGGGGCGGTTCAGCCCCAGCATTTT. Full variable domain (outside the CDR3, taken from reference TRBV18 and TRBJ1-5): NAGVMQNPRHLVRRRGQEARLRCSPMKGHSHVYWYRQLPEEGLKFMVYLQKENIIDESGMPKERFSAEFPKEGPSILRIQQVVRGDSAAYFCASSPTGAVQPQHFGDGTRLSIL.

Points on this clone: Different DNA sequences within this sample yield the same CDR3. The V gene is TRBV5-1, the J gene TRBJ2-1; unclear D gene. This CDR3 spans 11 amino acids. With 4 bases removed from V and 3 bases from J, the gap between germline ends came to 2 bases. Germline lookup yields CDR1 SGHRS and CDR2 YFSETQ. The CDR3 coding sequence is TGCGCCAGCAGCCTCTACAATGAGCAGTTCTTC. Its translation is CASSLYNEQFF.

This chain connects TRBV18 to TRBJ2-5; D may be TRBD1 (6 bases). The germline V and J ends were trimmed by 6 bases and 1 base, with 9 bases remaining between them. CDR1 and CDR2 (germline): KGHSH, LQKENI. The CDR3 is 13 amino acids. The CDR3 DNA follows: TGTGCCAGCTCCAGGGGTATCCAAGAGACCCAGTACTTC. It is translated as CASSRGIQETQYF.

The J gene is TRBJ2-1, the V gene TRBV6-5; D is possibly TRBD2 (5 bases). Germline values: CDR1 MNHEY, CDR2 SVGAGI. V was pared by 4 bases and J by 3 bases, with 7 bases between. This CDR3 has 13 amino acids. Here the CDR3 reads CASSSGVYNEQFF. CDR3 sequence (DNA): TGTGCCAGCAGTTCCGGGGTCTACAATGAGCAGTTCTTC.

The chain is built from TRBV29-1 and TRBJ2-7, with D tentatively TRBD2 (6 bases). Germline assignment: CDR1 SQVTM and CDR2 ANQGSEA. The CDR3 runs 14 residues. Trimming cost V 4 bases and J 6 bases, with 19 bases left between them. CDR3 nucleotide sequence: TGCAGCGTTGCACTGGGAGGCGCCATCCGCGAGCAGTACTTC. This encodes CSVALGGAIREQYF.

In nucleotides, the CDR3 is TGCGCCAGCAGCCCCGGGGAGGACTGGGAGGTCTATGGCTACACCTTC. Its protein is CASSPGEDWEVYGYTF. The rearrangement uses TRBV4-1 and TRBJ1-2; no reliable D call. The germline V gene encodes CDR1 MGHRA and CDR2 YSYEKL. Trimming pared 4 bases from V and 4 bases from J, leaving 19 bases between. This CDR3 region has 16 residues.

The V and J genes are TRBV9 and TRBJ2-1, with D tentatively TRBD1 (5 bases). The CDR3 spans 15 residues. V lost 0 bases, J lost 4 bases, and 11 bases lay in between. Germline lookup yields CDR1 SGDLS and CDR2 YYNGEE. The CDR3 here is CASSVVATEYNEQFF. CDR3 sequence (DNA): TGTGCCAGCAGCGTAGTGGCGACAGAGTACAATGAGCAGTTCTTC.

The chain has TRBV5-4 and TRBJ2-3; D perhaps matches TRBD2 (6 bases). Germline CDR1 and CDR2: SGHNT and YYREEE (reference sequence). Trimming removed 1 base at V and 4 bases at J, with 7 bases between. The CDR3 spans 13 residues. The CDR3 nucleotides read TGTGCCAGCAGCTTGCCTAGCGCAGATACGCAGTATTTT. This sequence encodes CASSLPSADTQYF.

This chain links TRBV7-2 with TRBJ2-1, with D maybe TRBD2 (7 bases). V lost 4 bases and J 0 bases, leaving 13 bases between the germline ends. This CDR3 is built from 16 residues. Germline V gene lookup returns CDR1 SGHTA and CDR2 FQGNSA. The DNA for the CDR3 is TGTGCCAGCAGCTCTAGTGGGGGGGCCTCCTACAATGAGCAGTTCTTC. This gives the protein CASSSSGGASYNEQFF.

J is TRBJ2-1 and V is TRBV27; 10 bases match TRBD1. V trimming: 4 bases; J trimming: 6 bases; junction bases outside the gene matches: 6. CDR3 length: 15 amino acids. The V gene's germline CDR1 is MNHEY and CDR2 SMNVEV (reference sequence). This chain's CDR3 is CASSSGQGPLNEQFF. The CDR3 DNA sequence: TGTGCCAGCAGTTCGGGACAGGGGCCGCTCAATGAGCAGTTCTTC.

The CDR3 is CATSRDRGTGWNQPQHF. CDR3 DNA: TGTGCCACCAGCAGAGATCGCGGGACAGGGTGGAATCAGCCCCAGCATTTT. The chain couples TRBV15 to TRBJ1-5; 9 bases agree with TRBD1. The V segment lost 0 bases and the J segment 4 bases; nucleotides outside the gene matches: 7. CDR1 LNHNV and CDR2 YYDKDF come from the germline V gene (reference sequence). The CDR3 is 17 residues long.

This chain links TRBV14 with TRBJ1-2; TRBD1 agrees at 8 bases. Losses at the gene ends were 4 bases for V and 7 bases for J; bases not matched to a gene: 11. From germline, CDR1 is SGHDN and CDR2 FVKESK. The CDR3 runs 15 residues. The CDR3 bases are TGTGCCAGCAGCCTTAGTCAGGGGGCACACTTTGGCTACACCTTC. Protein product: CASSLSQGAHFGYTF.